This TCR beta chain was captured in a study of cytomegalovirus exposure and HLA in healthy donors. Both 60 Vbeta primers and 13 Jbeta primers went into the PCR. Profiled with immunoSEQ multiplex PCR; TCRdb holds only in-frame clones, not every one. Among 200,000 or so clones listed, 80% to 85% were seen once. The germline CDR1 and CDR2 sequences are SGHTA and FQGNSA. This CDR3 spans 15 amino acids. Between the trimmed V and J ends, which lost 5 bases and 8 bases, there was a span of 18 bases. This TCR was recovered from a woman in her forties or fifties in good health and CMV-seropositive. V is TRBV7-2 and J is TRBJ2-2; a possible D gene is TRBD2 (5 bases). Sequencing input: PBMCs. In nucleotides, the CDR3 is TGTGCCAGCAGCCTTCGGGAAGCACCTCGAGGGGAGCTGTTTTTT. This codes for CASSLREAPRGELFF.